This TCR beta chain derives from a study of shared clonotypes between healthy human individuals. In the study overall: Sampling drew on donors who were two women and three men aged 18 to 49.

The assay was immunoSEQ multiplex PCR, and TCRdb's table has in-frame clones only and misses some. Of about 590,000 clones in the sample, 95% were seen once. General study points: Sequencing depth was expected to influence donor clonotype sharing. Generally, naive subsets came out with larger estimated richness than memory subsets.

The CDR3 totals 16 residues. V shed 5 bases, J shed 1 base, and the junction held 5 bases outside the gene matches. Germline V gene data show CDR1 as SGHVS and CDR2 as FQNEAQ. To note about this clone: Its antigen is not identified.

Selected positively for CCR7 and CD45RO-negative, naive CD8 cells excluded terminally differentiated effector memory CD45RA+ cells. V is TRBV7-8 and J is TRBJ2-1; TRBD1 agrees at 10 bases. The sequencing sample was made of naive CD8+ T cells sorted from blood. The clonotype was recovered from a woman between 25 and 40 years old in good health. The CDR3 loop is CASSLRTGGSYNEQFF. The CDR3 DNA is TGTGCCAGCAGCCTTAGGACAGGGGGATCCTACAATGAGCAGTTCTTC.